The T cell receptor beta chain under discussion was sequenced for a study of blood T cell repertoires in COVID-19. Under the authors' procedure: Estimates of nucleated cell counts were drawn from the amplification of reference gene primers. Profiled with immunoSEQ multiplex PCR; TCRdb holds only in-frame clones, not every one. The DNA gave D and trimming, while V, J and clone size come from that table. In the table there are about 300,000 clones, more than 75% of which are singletons. Unmatched junction bases numbered 5, after V lost 4 bases and J lost 5 bases. The CDR3 is made up of 14 amino acids. Germline V gives CDR1 SGHRS, CDR2 YFSETQ. Participants had their cohort set by participant-reported clinical history.

The sequencing sample was made of PBMCs or T cells enriched from blood (not recorded which). The sequence came from a woman in her late teens or twenties who had recovered from COVID-19. This chain joins TRBV5-1 and TRBJ2-7, with 11 bases lining up with TRBD1. The CDR3 bases are TGCGCCAGCAGCGCGGGACAGGGGGGGAACGAGCAGTACTTC. It encodes CASSAGQGGNEQYF.